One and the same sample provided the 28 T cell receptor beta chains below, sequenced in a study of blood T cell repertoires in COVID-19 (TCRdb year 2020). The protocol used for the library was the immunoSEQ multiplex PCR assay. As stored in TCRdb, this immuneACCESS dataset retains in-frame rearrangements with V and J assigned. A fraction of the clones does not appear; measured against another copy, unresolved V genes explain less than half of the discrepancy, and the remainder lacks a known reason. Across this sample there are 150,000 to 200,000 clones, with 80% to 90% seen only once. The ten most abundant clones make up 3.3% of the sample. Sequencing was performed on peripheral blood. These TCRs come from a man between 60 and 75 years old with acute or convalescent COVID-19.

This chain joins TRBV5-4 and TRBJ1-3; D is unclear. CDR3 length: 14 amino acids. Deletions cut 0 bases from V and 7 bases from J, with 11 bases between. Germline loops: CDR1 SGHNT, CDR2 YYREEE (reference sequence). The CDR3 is CASSLGGQINTIYF. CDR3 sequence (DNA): TGTGCCAGCAGCTTGGGAGGGCAGATCAACACCATATATTTT.

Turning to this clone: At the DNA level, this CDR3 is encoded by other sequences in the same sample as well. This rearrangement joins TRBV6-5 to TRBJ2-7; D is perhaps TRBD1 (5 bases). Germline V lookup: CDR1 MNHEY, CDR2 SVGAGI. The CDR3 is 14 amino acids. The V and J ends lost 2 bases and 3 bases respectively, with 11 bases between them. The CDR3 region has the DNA TGTGCCAGCAGTTACACGGATCAGGGCTACGAGCAGTACTTC. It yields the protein CASSYTDQGYEQYF.

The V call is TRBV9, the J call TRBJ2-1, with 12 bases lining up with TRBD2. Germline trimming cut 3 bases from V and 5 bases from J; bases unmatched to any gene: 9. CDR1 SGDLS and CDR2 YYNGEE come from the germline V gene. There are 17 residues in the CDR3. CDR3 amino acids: CASSGSGRTSGNNEQFF. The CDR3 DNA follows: TGTGCCAGCAGCGGGAGTGGGAGGACTAGCGGGAACAATGAGCAGTTCTTC.

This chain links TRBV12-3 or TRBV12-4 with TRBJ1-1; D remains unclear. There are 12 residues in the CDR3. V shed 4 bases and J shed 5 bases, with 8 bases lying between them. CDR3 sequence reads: CASSWALTEAFF. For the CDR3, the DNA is TGTGCCAGCAGTTGGGCGCTGACTGAAGCTTTCTTT.

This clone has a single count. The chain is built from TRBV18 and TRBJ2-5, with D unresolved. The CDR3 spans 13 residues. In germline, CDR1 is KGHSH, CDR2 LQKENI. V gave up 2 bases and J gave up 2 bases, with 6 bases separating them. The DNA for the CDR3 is TGTGCCAGCTCACCAGCCCTACAAGAGACCCAGTACTTC. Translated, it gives CASSPALQETQYF.

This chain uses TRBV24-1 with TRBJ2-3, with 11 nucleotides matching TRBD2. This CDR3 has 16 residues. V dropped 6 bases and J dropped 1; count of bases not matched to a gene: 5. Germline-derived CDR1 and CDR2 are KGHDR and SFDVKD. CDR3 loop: CATSRLAGGGTDTQYF. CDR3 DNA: TGTGCCACCAGTCGATTAGCGGGGGGGGGCACAGATACGCAGTATTTT.

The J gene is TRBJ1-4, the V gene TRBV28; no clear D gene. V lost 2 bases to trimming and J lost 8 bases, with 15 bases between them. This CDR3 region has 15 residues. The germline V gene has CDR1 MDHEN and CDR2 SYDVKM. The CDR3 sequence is CASSLGSAGREKLFF. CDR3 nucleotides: TGTGCCAGCAGTTTAGGCAGTGCAGGTCGAGAAAAACTGTTTTTT.

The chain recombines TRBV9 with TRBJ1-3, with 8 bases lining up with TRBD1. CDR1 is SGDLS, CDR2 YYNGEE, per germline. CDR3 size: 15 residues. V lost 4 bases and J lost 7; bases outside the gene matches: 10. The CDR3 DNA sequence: TGTGCCAGCAGCTTAGGACAGGGCTTTATGAACACCATATATTTT. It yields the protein CASSLGQGFMNTIYF.

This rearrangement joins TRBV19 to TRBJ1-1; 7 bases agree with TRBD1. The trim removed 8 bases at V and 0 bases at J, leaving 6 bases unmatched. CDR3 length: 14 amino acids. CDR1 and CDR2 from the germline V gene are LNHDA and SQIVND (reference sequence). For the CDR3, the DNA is TGTGCCAGTTCGGACAGGAGTATGAACACTGAAGCTTTCTTT. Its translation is CASSDRSMNTEAFF.

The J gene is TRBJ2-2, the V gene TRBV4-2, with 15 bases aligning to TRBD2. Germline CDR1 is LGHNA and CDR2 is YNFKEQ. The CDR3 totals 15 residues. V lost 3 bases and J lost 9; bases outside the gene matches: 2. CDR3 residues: CASSQGLAGGRELFF. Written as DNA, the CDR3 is TGTGCCAGCAGCCAGGGACTAGCGGGAGGCCGGGAGCTGTTTTTT.

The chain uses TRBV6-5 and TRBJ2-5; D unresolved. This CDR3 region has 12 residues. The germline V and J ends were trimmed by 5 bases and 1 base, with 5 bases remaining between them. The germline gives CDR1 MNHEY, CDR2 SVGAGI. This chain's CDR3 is CASSPGQETQYF. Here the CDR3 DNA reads TGTGCCAGCAGTCCAGGCCAAGAGACCCAGTACTTC.

The CDR3 DNA follows: TGTGCCAGCAGCTTAGTCCAAGACAGCAGGAGCCTTAGCAATCAGCCCCAGCATTTT. This sequence encodes CASSLVQDSRSLSNQPQHF. The chain recombines TRBV7-9 with TRBJ1-5, with TRBD1 as a possible D gene (5 bases). Germline CDR1 SEHNR, CDR2 FQNEAQ (reference sequence). The CDR3 spans 19 residues. The V end lost 1 base, the J end lost 0 bases, and 19 bases lay between the germline ends. The whole variable domain, filled in from reference TRBV7-9 and TRBJ1-5, reads DTGVSQNPRHKITKRGQNVTFRCDPISEHNRLYWYRQTLGQGPEFLTYFQNEAQLEKSRLLSDRFSAERPKGSFSTLEIQRTEQGDSAMYLCASSLVQDSRSLSNQPQHFGDGTRLSIL.

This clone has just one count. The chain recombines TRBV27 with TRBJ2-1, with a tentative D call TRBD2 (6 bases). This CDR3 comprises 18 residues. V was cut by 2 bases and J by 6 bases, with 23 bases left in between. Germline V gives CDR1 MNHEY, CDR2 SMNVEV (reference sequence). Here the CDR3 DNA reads TGTGCCAGCAGTTTACTGATCTCCGGGAGACCGCGGAGCAATGAGCAGTTCTTC. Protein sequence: CASSLLISGRPRSNEQFF.

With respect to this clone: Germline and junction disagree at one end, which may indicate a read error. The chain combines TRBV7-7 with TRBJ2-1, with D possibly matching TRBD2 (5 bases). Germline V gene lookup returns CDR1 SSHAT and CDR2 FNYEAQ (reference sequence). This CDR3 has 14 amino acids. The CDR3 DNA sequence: TGTGCTAGCAGCTCTGGTCCGGGAAATAATGAGCAGTTCTTC. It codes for CASSSGPGNNEQFF.

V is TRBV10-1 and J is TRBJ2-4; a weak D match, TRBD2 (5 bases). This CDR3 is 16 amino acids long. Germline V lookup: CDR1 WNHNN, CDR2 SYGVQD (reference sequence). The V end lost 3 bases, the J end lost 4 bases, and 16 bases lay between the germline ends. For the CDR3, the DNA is TGCGCCAGCAGTGAAACGGGGTCTCTTATTAAAAACATTCAGTACTTC. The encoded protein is CASSETGSLIKNIQYF.

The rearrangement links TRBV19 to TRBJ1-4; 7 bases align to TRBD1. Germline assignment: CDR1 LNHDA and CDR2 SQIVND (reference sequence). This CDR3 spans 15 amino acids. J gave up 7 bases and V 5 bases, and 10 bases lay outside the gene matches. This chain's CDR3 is CASSQGQAEIEKLFF. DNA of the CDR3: TGTGCCAGTAGTCAAGGACAGGCCGAGATTGAAAAACTGTTTTTT.

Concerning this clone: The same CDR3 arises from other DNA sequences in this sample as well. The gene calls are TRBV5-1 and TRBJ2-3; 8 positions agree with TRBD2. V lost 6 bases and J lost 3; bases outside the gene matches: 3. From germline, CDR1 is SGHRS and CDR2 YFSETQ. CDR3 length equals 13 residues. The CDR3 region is CASTTGGTDTQYF. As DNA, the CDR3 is TGCGCCAGCACGACGGGAGGGACAGATACGCAGTATTTT.

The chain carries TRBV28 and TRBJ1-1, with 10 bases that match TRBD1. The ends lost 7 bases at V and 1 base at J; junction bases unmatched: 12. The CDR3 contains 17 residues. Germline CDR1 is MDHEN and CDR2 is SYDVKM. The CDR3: CASTPQGQGMANTEAFF. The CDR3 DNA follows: TGTGCCAGCACTCCGCAGGGACAGGGGATGGCGAACACTGAAGCTTTCTTT.

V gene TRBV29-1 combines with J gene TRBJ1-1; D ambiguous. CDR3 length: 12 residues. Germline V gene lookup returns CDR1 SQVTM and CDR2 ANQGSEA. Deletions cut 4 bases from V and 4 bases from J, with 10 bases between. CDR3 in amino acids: CSVVPGITEAFF. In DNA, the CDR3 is TGCAGCGTTGTTCCCGGGATCACTGAAGCTTTCTTT.

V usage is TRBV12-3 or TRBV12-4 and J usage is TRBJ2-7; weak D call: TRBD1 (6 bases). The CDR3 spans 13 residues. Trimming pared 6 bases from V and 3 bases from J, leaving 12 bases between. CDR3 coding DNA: TGTGCCAGCAGCCCCAGGACAGTCTACGAGCAGTACTTC. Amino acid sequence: CASSPRTVYEQYF.

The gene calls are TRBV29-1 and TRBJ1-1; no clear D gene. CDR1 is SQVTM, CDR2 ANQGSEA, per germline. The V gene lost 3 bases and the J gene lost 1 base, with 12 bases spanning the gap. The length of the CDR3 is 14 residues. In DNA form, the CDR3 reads TGCAGCGTTGATGCGGGGATGGGGAACACTGAAGCTTTCTTT. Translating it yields CSVDAGMGNTEAFF.

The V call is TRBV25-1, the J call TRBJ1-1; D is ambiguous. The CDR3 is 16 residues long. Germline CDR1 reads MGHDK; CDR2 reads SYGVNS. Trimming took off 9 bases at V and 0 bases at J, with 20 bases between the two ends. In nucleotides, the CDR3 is TGTGCCAGAAATTCGTCGATAGCCGATATGAACACTGAAGCTTTCTTT. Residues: CARNSSIADMNTEAFF.

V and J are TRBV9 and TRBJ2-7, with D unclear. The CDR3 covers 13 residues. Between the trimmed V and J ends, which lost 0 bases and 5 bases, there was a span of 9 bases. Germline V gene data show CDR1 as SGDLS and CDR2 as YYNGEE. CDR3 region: CASSVVRGHEQYF. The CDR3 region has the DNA TGTGCCAGCAGCGTAGTCAGAGGCCACGAGCAGTACTTC.

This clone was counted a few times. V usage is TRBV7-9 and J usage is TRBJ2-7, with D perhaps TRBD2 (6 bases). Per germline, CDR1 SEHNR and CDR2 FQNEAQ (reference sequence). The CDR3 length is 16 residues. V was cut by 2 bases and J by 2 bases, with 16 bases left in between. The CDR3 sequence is CASSLSSKRATYEQYF. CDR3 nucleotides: TGTGCCAGCAGCTTATCTTCCAAGCGGGCAACCTACGAGCAGTACTTC.

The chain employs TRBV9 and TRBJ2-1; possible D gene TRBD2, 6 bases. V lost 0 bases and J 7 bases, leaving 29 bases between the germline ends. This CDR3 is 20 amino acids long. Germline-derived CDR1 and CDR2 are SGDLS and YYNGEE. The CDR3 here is CASSVASRVAFGGATNEQFF. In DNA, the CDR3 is TGTGCCAGCAGCGTAGCTTCGAGGGTGGCGTTCGGAGGGGCGACGAATGAGCAGTTCTTC.

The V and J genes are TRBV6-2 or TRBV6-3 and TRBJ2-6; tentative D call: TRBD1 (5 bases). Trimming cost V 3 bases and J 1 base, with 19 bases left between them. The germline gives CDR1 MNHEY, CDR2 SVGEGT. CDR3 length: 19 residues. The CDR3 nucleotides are TGTGCCAGCAGTTATCGTTCGGGCAGGGTAATTTCTGGGGCCAACGTCCTGACTTTC. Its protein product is CASSYRSGRVISGANVLTF.

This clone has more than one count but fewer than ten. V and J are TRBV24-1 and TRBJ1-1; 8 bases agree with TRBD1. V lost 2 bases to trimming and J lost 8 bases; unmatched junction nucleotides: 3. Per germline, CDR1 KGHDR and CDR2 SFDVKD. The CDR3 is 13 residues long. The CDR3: CATSDSGGREAFF. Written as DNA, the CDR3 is TGTGCCACCAGTGATTCAGGGGGCCGGGAAGCTTTCTTT.

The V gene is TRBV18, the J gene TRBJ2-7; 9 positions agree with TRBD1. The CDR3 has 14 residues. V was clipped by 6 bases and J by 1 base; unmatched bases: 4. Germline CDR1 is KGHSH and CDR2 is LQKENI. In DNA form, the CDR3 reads TGTGCCAGCTCCGGACAGGGGTTTTCCTACGAGCAGTACTTC. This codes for CASSGQGFSYEQYF.